This TCR beta chain was retrieved from a study of Graves' ophthalmopathy and Graves' hyperthyroidism. In its sample, this clonotype was seen many times. Ages of hyperthyroidism patients ran from 18 to 65, and their diagnoses were new, under 2 months' duration. Other autoimmune diseases, uncontrolled infections, pregnancy or lactation ruled patients out of participation. Clinicians made diagnoses from clinical symptoms, serum thyroxine, TRAb, thyroid ultrasound and orbital computed tomography. Scientists amplified the TCR beta CDR3 regions from RNA transcripts. First-round RT-PCR employed HTBI primers, with a second-round multiplex PCR after it. TCRdb processed the multiplex PCR reads anew with MiXCR; each CDR3 protein has one entry. The table records 400,000 to 500,000 distinct CDR3 sequences, over 20% of them present only once. Looked up from germline, CDR1 is SQVTM and CDR2 is ANQGSEA. Deletions cut 4 bases from V and 0 bases from J, with 10 bases between. The CDR3 consists of 14 residues.

This receptor was taken from a woman aged 18-30 years with stable Graves' hyperthyroidism. V is TRBV29-1 and J is TRBJ1-3; no clear D. Sequences were obtained from peripheral blood. In DNA, the CDR3 is TGCAGCGTTGGCCTTGCAGACTCTGGAAACACCATATATTTT. Protein: CSVGLADSGNTIYF.